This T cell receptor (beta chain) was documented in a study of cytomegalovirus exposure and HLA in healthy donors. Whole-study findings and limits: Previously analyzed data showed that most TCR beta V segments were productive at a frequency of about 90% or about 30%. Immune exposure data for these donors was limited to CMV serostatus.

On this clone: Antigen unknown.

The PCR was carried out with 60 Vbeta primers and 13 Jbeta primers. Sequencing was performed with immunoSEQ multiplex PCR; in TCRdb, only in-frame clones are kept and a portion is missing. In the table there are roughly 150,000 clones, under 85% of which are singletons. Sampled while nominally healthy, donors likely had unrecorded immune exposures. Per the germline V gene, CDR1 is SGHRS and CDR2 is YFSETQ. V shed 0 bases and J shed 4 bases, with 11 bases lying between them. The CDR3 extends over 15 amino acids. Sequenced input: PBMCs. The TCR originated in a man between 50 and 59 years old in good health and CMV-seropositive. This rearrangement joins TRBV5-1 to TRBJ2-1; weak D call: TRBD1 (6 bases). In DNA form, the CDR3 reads TGCGCCAGCAGCTTGGGCCAGGGGCTGTACAATGAGCAGTTCTTC. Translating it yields CASSLGQGLYNEQFF.